The T cell receptor beta chain described here comes from a study of vaccination effects on CD4 cells after COVID-19 (dated by TCRdb to 2022 to 2024). Turning to the overall study: Participants received two doses of either the BNT162b2 or the mRNA-1273 mRNA SARS-CoV-2 vaccine. Pre-vaccine samples were drawn from a couple of convalescent patients 16 days and one week before the first dose, at 142 and 148 days after COVID-19 diagnosis. SARS-CoV-2 spike-specific CD4+ TCR repertoires were compared before and after mRNA vaccination in COVID-19 convalescent patients and in infection-naive vaccine recipients. The full study included 10 to 11 COVID-19 convalescent patients and a handful of SARS-CoV-2-naive healthy vaccine recipients. Cultures from other donors in the study were sequenced with the Oncomine TCR Beta short-read assay on an Illumina iSeq 100.

The ViraFEST assay stimulated PBMC with viral peptide pools and then used TCR sequencing to identify antigen-specific CD4+ T cell clonotypes by expansion. After less than 13 days of culture, CD4+ T cells were isolated with the EasySep CD4+ T cell isolation kit. PCR-confirmed SARS-CoV-2 infection had occurred in convalescent patients between March and December 2020, before the Alpha, Beta and Delta variants emerged in the United States. Each well held around 1.9 million PBMC cultured in IMDM containing about 5.5% human AB serum, 8.5 to 10 IU/ml IL-2 and gentamicin, along with roughly 10 ug/ml peptides. On days 3 and 7, half of the culture medium was replaced with fresh IL-2-containing medium. Unless noted otherwise, every peptide stimulation condition was cultured in triplicate wells. PBMC were separated from whole blood using Ficoll-Paque Plus gradient centrifugation and were then either cryopreserved at -140C or used fresh. Overlapping peptide pools spanned the spike proteins of SARS-CoV-2 and the common cold coronaviruses HCoV-NL63, HCoV-OC43 and HCoV-229E. The QIAamp micro DNA kit was used to extract genomic DNA from the cultured CD4+ T cells.

CDR1 and CDR2 (SGHTA, FQGNSA) derive from the germline V gene. The CDR3 sequence holds 13 residues, the cysteine and phenylalanine included. The CDR3 DNA has 39 bases and is translated from base 1. What the work shows at the level of the full study, not this receptor alone: Both infection-induced and vaccine-induced clones contracted markedly at late post-vaccination timepoints, which is consistent with waning T cell responses. Among convalescent patients, the spike-reactive repertoire after vaccination was made up mainly of new vaccine-induced clones that were largely distinct from the clones induced by infection. The study was limited by a small number of convalescent patients, and early post-infection timepoints were lacking.

Libraries were built with the immunoSEQ multiplex PCR assay. DNA from the cultured, isolated CD4+ T cells was subjected to TCR beta CDR3 sequencing. The published analysis was carried out like this. Non-productive TCR sequences were removed, reads were trimmed to the CDR3 region, and CDR3s of at least 7 amino acids were retained. Antigen-specific clonotypes were identified using the MANAFEST web app by comparison of expansion in peptide wells against reference cultures. For clones to be considered positive, expansion at FDR<0.05 versus reference and all other wells, an odds ratio above 5, and a frequency above 0.1% in two replicate wells were required. Clonotypes significantly expanded in SARS-CoV-2 spike wells and in at least one common cold coronavirus spike condition were defined as cross-reactive. CDR3 similarity was assessed by Levenshtein distance using the stringdist R package, and unrooted trees were constructed with ape in R 3.6.1. The clones in this table, taken by TCRdb from immuneACCESS, are in-frame only. Not every clone is retained; where verified, under half of the shortfall comes from an unresolved V gene, and the cause of the rest is unknown. V, J and clone size were drawn from that table, and D and trimming were deduced from the DNA. For this sample the table gives about 24,000 clones, of which approximately 79% were detected only once. 16% of the sample comes from the top ten.

To note about this clone: Its antigen remains unidentified. A junction end diverges from the germline sequence, so it may reflect a read error.

The V and J genes are TRBV7-2 and TRBJ2-5; the central 10 bases match TRBD2. The specimen was CD4+ T cells from PBMCs cultured with SARS-CoV-2 spike peptides, collected before COVID-19 vaccination. The cell subset or site label corresponds to: SARS-CoV-2 spike overlapping peptide pool stimulation. The clonotype originates from a human donor who had a prior SARS-CoV-2 infection. Here is the DNA: TGTGGCAGCGGGGGGGCGAACCAAGAGACCCAGTACTTC. Translated, it gives CGSGGANQETQYF.